The 26 T cell receptor beta chains given below trace back to one sample, sequenced in a study of regulatory T cells in long-lasting Graves disease. Time point reported: newly diagnosed GD, antithyroid drugs for less than 3 months. Extracted RNA from PBMCs served as the source of the TCR library. In building TCR beta libraries, iRepertoire HTBI primers were used together with Arm-PCR of CDR3 regions. TCRdb re-called the multiplex PCR reads through MiXCR, storing one row per CDR3 protein. The data contain about half a million distinct CDR3 sequences, approximately 12% of them seen just once; the ten biggest clones take up about 8.3%. The same sample was also studied in work on T cells in Graves' hyperthyroidism and ophthalmopathy.

The input for sequencing was peripheral blood mononuclear cells (PBMCs), taken at new diagnosis, from a patient treated with antithyroid drugs. These receptors came from a young woman with Graves disease.

This clonotype has ten or more counts. The J gene is TRBJ2-3, the V gene TRBV7-9, with TRBD2 as a possible D gene (5 bases). Trimming shortened V by 1 base and J by 6 bases, and 8 bases separated the two germline ends. CDR3 length: 13 amino acids. Germline loops: CDR1 SEHNR, CDR2 FQNEAQ (reference sequence). The CDR3 protein is CASSLVGGDTQYF. For the CDR3, the DNA is TGTGCCAGCAGCTTAGTCGGCGGGGATACGCAGTATTTT.

This sequence joins TRBV18 and TRBJ2-2; D remains ambiguous. V shed 6 bases and J shed 5 bases, with 22 bases lying between them. The CDR3 totals 17 residues. Germline CDR1 is KGHSH and CDR2 is LQKENI. In DNA form, the CDR3 reads TGTGCCAGCTCCCAACCAGGCCGGAGCCGGTCAACCGGGGAGCTGTTTTTT. The encoded protein is CASSQPGRSRSTGELFF. Full variable domain (missing parts from reference TRBV18 and TRBJ2-2): NAGVMQNPRHLVRRRGQEARLRCSPMKGHSHVYWYRQLPEEGLKFMVYLQKENIIDESGMPKERFSAEFPKEGPSILRIQQVVRGDSAAYFCASSQPGRSRSTGELFFGEGSRLTVL.

This clonotype has ten or more counts. This sequence joins TRBV7-9 and TRBJ2-7; 8 bases align to TRBD2. The CDR3 consists of 16 residues. V trimming: 4 bases; J trimming: 7 bases; junction bases outside the gene matches: 15. Germline V gives CDR1 SEHNR, CDR2 FQNEAQ (reference sequence). DNA for the CDR3: TGTGCCAGCAGCTCACCTCCCGGGGGGGACAACGGGGAGCAGTACTTC. Protein product: CASSSPPGGDNGEQYF.

This clonotype was seen many times. The V call is TRBV28, the J call TRBJ1-5, with D tentatively TRBD1 (5 bases). The CDR3 totals 15 residues. CDR1 and CDR2 from the germline V gene are MDHEN and SYDVKM. V shed 7 bases and J shed 0 bases, with 13 bases lying between them. CDR3: CASKTAFYSNQPQHF. The CDR3 DNA sequence: TGTGCCAGCAAGACAGCTTTCTATAGCAATCAGCCCCAGCATTTT.

This clonotype was detected many times. The chain links TRBV6-2 or TRBV6-3 to TRBJ1-4; D may be TRBD1 (5 bases). The CDR3 covers 11 residues. V shed 10 bases and J shed 15 bases, with 18 bases lying between them. CDR1 is MNHEY and CDR2 is SVGEGT in the germline V gene. This chain's CDR3 is CAIYSGTRVFF. The CDR3 nucleotides are TGTGCCATCTACTCGGGGACCAGGGTGTTTTTT.

Note on this clonotype: A single base separates this from a much larger clone, so it may be a read error. The chain links TRBV11-3 to TRBJ2-1; D possibly uses TRBD1 or TRBD2 (5 bases each). In germline, CDR1 is SGHNT, CDR2 YENEEA. The CDR3 length is 14 residues. Trimming stripped 5 bases from V and 6 bases from J, with 14 bases between. DNA of the CDR3: TGTGCCAGCAGCCCGGGACCCCCAGGCAATGAGCAGTTCTTC. Amino acid sequence: CASSPGPPGNEQFF.

This clonotype was counted many times. The rearrangement joins TRBV30 to TRBJ1-1; 7 positions match TRBD1. V lost 2 bases to trimming and J lost 0 bases; unmatched junction nucleotides: 3. CDR3 length: 14 amino acids. Germline V lookup: CDR1 GTSNPN, CDR2 SVGIG (reference sequence). The CDR3 is CAWSKTGLNTEAFF. As DNA, the CDR3 is TGTGCCTGGAGTAAGACAGGGCTGAACACTGAAGCTTTCTTT.

Ten or more counts support this clonotype. The J gene is TRBJ2-2, the V gene TRBV12-3 or TRBV12-4; 9 bases agree with TRBD1. V lost 5 bases, J lost 7 bases, and 11 bases stayed unmatched. This CDR3 is built from 16 residues. The CDR3 DNA reads as TGTGCCAGCAGTGAGACCGGGACAGGGTTGATCGGGGAGCTGTTTTTT. It translates to CASSETGTGLIGELFF.

This clonotype was seen at least ten times. The chain combines TRBV30 with TRBJ1-6, with 7 positions matching TRBD1. This CDR3 comprises 14 residues. The germline CDR1 and CDR2 sequences are GTSNPN and SVGIG (reference sequence). Trimming at V came to 2 bases and at J to 7 bases, leaving 5 bases not matched to a gene. CDR3 sequence (DNA): TGTGCCTGGAGTATGACAGGGATAAATTCACCCCTCCACTTT. Protein product: CAWSMTGINSPLHF. The variable domain in full, with the rest retrieved from reference TRBV30 and TRBJ1-6, is SQTIHQWPATLVQPVGSPLSLECTVEGTSNPNLYWYRQAAGRGLQLLFYSVGIGQISSEVPQNLSASRPQDRQFILSSKKLLLSDSGFYLCAWSMTGINSPLHFGNGTRLTVT.

This clonotype has a count of ten or more. The chain links TRBV6-1 to TRBJ1-4; the match to TRBD1 covers 7 bases. The germline V gene encodes CDR1 MNHNS and CDR2 SASEGT. The CDR3 is 16 residues long. V dropped 6 bases and J dropped 1; count of bases not matched to a gene: 8. The CDR3 nucleotides are TGTGCCAGCAGGCGACAGGGAAGACAAACTAATGAAAAACTGTTTTTT. The encoded protein is CASRRQGRQTNEKLFF.

There are a few counts of this clonotype. This chain connects TRBV28 to TRBJ2-7; 7 positions match TRBD2. J was trimmed by 2 bases and V by 6 bases; bases with no gene match: 13. There are 16 residues in the CDR3. Germline CDR1 and CDR2: MDHEN and SYDVKM. The CDR3 bases are TGTGCCAGCAGCCGTTACTCCGGGACTAAAGCCTACGAGCAGTACTTC. As protein: CASSRYSGTKAYEQYF.

The table lists this clonotype with a few counts. This chain joins TRBV25-1 and TRBJ2-5, with D perhaps being TRBD1 or TRBD2 (6 bases each). Germline values: CDR1 MGHDK, CDR2 SYGVNS. The V end lost 3 bases, the J end lost 4 bases, and 12 bases lay between the germline ends. CDR3 length: 14 residues. CDR3 residues: CASSDSWGAETQYF. The CDR3 DNA sequence: TGTGCCAGCAGTGATTCATGGGGGGCAGAGACCCAGTACTTC. The full variable domain, with the rest looked up from reference TRBV25-1 and TRBJ2-5, is EADIYQTPRYLVIGTGKKITLECSQTMGHDKMYWYQQDPGMELHLIHYSYGVNSTEKGDLSSESTVSRIRTEHFPLTLESARPSHTSQYLCASSDSWGAETQYFGPGTRLLVL.

In this sample, this clonotype turned up many times. V usage is TRBV29-1 and J usage is TRBJ1-2; 9 bases align to TRBD1. The V segment lost 8 bases and the J segment 6 bases; nucleotides outside the gene matches: 10. The CDR3 sequence is 13 residues long. Germline CDR1 reads SQVTM; CDR2 reads ANQGSEA. This chain's CDR3 is CSSPGQGRNGYTF. CDR3 sequence (DNA): TGCAGCTCCCCGGGACAGGGAAGGAATGGCTACACCTTC.

This clonotype was detected many times. The rearrangement links TRBV18 to TRBJ1-1; a possible D gene is TRBD1 (5 bases). CDR1 and CDR2 (germline): KGHSH, LQKENI. The CDR3 contains 15 residues. V was trimmed by 3 bases and J by 1 base, leaving 12 bases between them. As DNA, the CDR3 is TGTGCCAGCTCACCGTTGACAGCCCCGAACACTGAAGCTTTCTTT. Its translation is CASSPLTAPNTEAFF.

The CDR3 DNA reads TGTGCCAGCAGGCAACTAGCGGGAGTTAGTACCGGGGAGCTGTTTTTT. Protein product: CASRQLAGVSTGELFF. The V gene is TRBV12-3 or TRBV12-4, the J gene TRBJ2-2; 11 bases line up with TRBD2. CDR3 size: 16 residues. V lost 6 bases, J lost 5 bases, and 8 bases stayed unmatched.

At least ten counts were recorded for this clonotype. The chain carries TRBV6-1 and TRBJ2-1, with 12 bases lining up with TRBD2. There are 18 residues in the CDR3. The V and J ends lost 7 bases and 4 bases, in that order; junction bases with no gene match: 14. The germline CDR1 and CDR2 sequences are MNHNS and SASEGT. The CDR3 loop is CASTLRTSGILEYNEQFF. The CDR3 DNA sequence: TGTGCCAGCACTTTAAGGACTAGCGGGATATTAGAGTACAATGAGCAGTTCTTC.

This clonotype was observed at least ten times. The chain joins TRBV7-8 to TRBJ2-7, with TRBD2 as a possible D gene (6 bases). The CDR3 runs 15 residues. V gave up 2 bases and J gave up 3 bases, with 14 bases separating them. Germline loops: CDR1 SGHVS, CDR2 FQNEAQ. CDR3 coding DNA: TGTGCCAGCAGCTTATCCCCCCCAGCGGGCTACGAGCAGTACTTC. Protein: CASSLSPPAGYEQYF.

A few counts support this clonotype. This chain connects TRBV9 to TRBJ2-7; D possibly corresponds to TRBD2 (6 bases). Germline CDR1 and CDR2: SGDLS and YYNGEE. The CDR3 sequence is 17 residues long. With 4 bases removed from V and 0 bases from J, the gap between germline ends came to 20 bases. The CDR3 DNA is TGTGCCAGCAGCCTCTCCCCCGGCGGGGAATTCTCCTACGAGCAGTACTTC. It yields the protein CASSLSPGGEFSYEQYF.

V usage is TRBV28 and J usage is TRBJ2-7, with D perhaps TRBD2 (6 bases). V lost 1 base to trimming and J lost 5 bases, with 18 bases between them. Germline CDR1 reads MDHEN; CDR2 reads SYDVKM. The CDR3 is made up of 16 amino acids. CDR3 nucleotide sequence: TGTGCCAGCAGTTTATTAAGTCCGGAGGGCCTCCACGAGCAGTACTTC. It specifies CASSLLSPEGLHEQYF.

This clonotype was seen more than once but under ten times. The rearrangement links TRBV9 to TRBJ1-5; D is unclear. V was trimmed by 0 bases and J by 0 bases, leaving 7 bases between them. Germline CDR1 is SGDLS and CDR2 is YYNGEE. The CDR3 consists of 15 residues. The CDR3 sequence: CASSVGGNSNQPQHF. The DNA for the CDR3 is TGTGCCAGCAGCGTAGGCGGGAATAGCAATCAGCCCCAGCATTTT.

Only a few counts were recorded for this clonotype. A read error is likely, as this CDR3 ends without the conserved phenylalanine or tryptophan. The chain links TRBV18 to TRBJ1-1; D may be TRBD1 (6 bases). The ends were cut back, 5 bases at V and 10 bases at J, with 17 bases in the middle. CDR1 and CDR2 from the germline V gene are KGHSH and LQKENI. The CDR3 contains 13 residues. DNA of the CDR3: TGTGCCAGCTCATCCTCAGGGGAATCAGGAGCTTTCTTG. It encodes CASSSSGESGAFL.

Of note for this clonotype: This likely traces to a read error, being one base from a far larger clone. The chain has TRBV11-1 and TRBJ2-3, with D possibly TRBD2 on 5 matching bases. Germline CDR1 reads SGHAT; CDR2 reads FQDESV (reference sequence). The CDR3 sequence is 17 residues long. Trimming shortened V by 2 bases and J by 6 bases, and 21 bases separated the two germline ends. CDR3 in DNA: TGTGCCAGCAGCTTATCTTCGGGGAGTCTACCGGCGGATACGCAGTATTTT. It is translated as CASSLSSGSLPADTQYF.

This clonotype was seen only once. The J gene is TRBJ2-3, the V gene TRBV7-8; 8 positions match TRBD1. With 1 base clipped from V and 6 bases from J, the junction kept 9 bases outside the gene matches. The CDR3 runs 16 residues. Germline CDR1 and CDR2: SGHVS and FQNEAQ. The CDR3 loop reads CASSLVGQGGADTQYF. The CDR3 nucleotides read TGTGCCAGCAGCTTAGTTGGACAGGGCGGCGCGGATACGCAGTATTTT.

This clonotype was detected ten times or more. The CDR3 region is CASRRPGGNTEAFF. Written as DNA, the CDR3 is TGTGCCAGCCGTAGGCCCGGGGGGAACACTGAAGCTTTCTTT. V gene TRBV6-1 combines with J gene TRBJ1-1, with D tentatively TRBD1 (5 bases). V was cut by 8 bases and J by 1 base, with 14 bases left in between. There are 14 residues in the CDR3. The germline CDR1 and CDR2 sequences are MNHNS and SASEGT.

This clonotype was picked up many times. The chain uses TRBV3-1 and TRBJ2-1; D is uncertain. The CDR3 has 15 residues. V was cut by 0 bases and J by 5 bases, with 11 bases left in between. Germline CDR1 and CDR2: LGHDT and YNNKEL (reference sequence). Here the CDR3 reads CASSQDSQWDNEQFF. The CDR3 DNA reads TGTGCCAGCAGCCAAGATTCTCAGTGGGACAATGAGCAGTTCTTC.

The sample holds many counts of this clonotype. This chain uses TRBV2 with TRBJ1-1, with TRBD1 matching 7 bases. This CDR3 has 15 amino acids. V shed 4 bases, J shed 7 bases, and the junction held 12 bases outside the gene matches. Germline assignment: CDR1 SNHLY and CDR2 FYNNEI. The CDR3 spells CASSAQGVPSGEAFF. The CDR3 nucleotides read TGTGCCAGCAGTGCCCAGGGGGTGCCTTCGGGTGAAGCTTTCTTT.